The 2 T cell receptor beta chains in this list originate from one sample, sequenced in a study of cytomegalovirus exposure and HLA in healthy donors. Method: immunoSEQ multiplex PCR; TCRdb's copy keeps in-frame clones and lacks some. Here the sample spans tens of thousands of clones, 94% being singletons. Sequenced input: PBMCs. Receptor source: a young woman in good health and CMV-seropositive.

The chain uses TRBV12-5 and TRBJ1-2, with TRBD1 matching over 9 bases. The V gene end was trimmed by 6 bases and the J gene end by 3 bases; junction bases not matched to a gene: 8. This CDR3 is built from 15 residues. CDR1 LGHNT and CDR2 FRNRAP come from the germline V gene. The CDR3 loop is CASGERRQGDYGYTF. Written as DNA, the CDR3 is TGTGCTAGTGGCGAACGTCGACAGGGGGACTATGGCTACACCTTC. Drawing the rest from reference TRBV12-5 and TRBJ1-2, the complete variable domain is DARVTQTPRHKVTEMGQEVTMRCQPILGHNTVFWYRQTMMQGLELLAYFRNRAPLDDSGMPKDRFSAEMPDATLATLKIQPSEPRDSAVYFCASGERRQGDYGYTFGSGTRLTVV.

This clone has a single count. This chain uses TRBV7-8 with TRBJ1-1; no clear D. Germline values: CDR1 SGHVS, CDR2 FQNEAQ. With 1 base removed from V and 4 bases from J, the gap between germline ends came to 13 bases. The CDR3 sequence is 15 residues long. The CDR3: CASSLGNGESTEAFF. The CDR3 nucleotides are TGTGCCAGCAGCTTAGGTAATGGGGAGAGCACTGAAGCTTTCTTT.